This passage covers 5 T cell receptor beta chains from one sample sequenced in a study of blood T cell repertoires in COVID-19. The data were produced by immunoSEQ multiplex PCR, yet TCRdb's version contains in-frame clones alone and is incomplete. This table has 260,000 or so clones, around 83% appearing once. The sequenced sample was peripheral blood. The receptor set was obtained from an elderly man with acute or convalescent COVID-19.

This clone showed up many times. The chain has TRBV11-2 and TRBJ2-3; D unresolved. V lost 2 bases and J 0 bases, leaving 6 bases between the germline ends. Per the germline V gene, CDR1 is SGHAT and CDR2 is FQNNGV. CDR3 size: 14 residues. CDR3 in amino acids: CASSLSISTDTQYF. The CDR3, as DNA: TGTGCCAGCAGCTTATCTATTAGCACAGATACGCAGTATTTT.

The chain recombines TRBV18 with TRBJ2-6; D gene ambiguous. This CDR3 contains 17 residues. Deletions cut 3 bases from V and 2 bases from J, with 14 bases between. Germline V gene data show CDR1 as KGHSH and CDR2 as LQKENI. CDR3 DNA: TGTGCCAGCTCACCGGTCCCAACCAGGCCTGGGGCCAACGTCCTGACTTTC. Protein: CASSPVPTRPGANVLTF.

This clone showed up just once. V is TRBV7-9 and J is TRBJ2-1; TRBD1 might be the D (5 bases). V lost 0 bases to trimming and J lost 3 bases, with 9 bases between them. The CDR3 totals 15 residues. The germline V gene encodes CDR1 SEHNR and CDR2 FQNEAQ (reference sequence). The CDR3 sequence is CASSLASGHYNEQFF. The CDR3 bases are TGTGCCAGCAGCTTAGCCTCCGGACACTACAATGAGCAGTTCTTC.

The rearrangement uses TRBV2 and TRBJ2-5; D may be TRBD2 (5 bases). Trimming cost V 2 bases and J 0 bases, with 7 bases left between them. Germline CDR1 is SNHLY and CDR2 is FYNNEI. The CDR3 covers 14 residues. The CDR3 loop is CASSERENQETQYF. CDR3 bases: TGTGCCAGCAGTGAACGGGAAAACCAAGAGACCCAGTACTTC. The full variable domain, with the rest looked up from reference TRBV2 and TRBJ2-5, is EPEVTQTPSHQVTQMGQEVILRCVPISNHLYFYWYRQILGQKVEFLVSFYNNEISEKSEIFDDQFSVERPDGSNFTLKIRSTKLEDSAMYFCASSERENQETQYFGPGTRLLVL.

This chain uses TRBV19 with TRBJ1-5; 7 bases match TRBD1. V dropped 4 bases and J dropped 7; count of bases not matched to a gene: 7. The germline V gene encodes CDR1 LNHDA and CDR2 SQIVND (reference sequence). This CDR3 contains 14 residues. CDR3 region: CASSTDRVSQPQHF. The CDR3 nucleotides read TGTGCCAGTAGTACCGACAGGGTTTCACAGCCCCAGCATTTT.